The T cell receptor (beta chain) under discussion was sequenced for a study of T cells after yellow fever vaccination. TCRdb re-derived calls from the 5' RACE reads in MiXCR, one entry per CDR3 protein. This table holds under 550,000 distinct CDR3 sequences, 20% to 25% found once. Germline V gene data show CDR1 as SGHTA and CDR2 as FQGNSA. Trimming stripped 1 base from V and 6 bases from J, with 9 bases between. The CDR3 runs 13 residues. This clonotype was detected only a few times. Its antigen is still unknown. Study-level points and caveats: At around 96% for CD4 and 88% for CD8, most primary-vaccination clones showed up again after the booster.

Material: PBMCs, obtained more than 20 days after the first yellow fever vaccination. The chain combines TRBV7-2 with TRBJ1-2; D not certain. This receptor was identified in a man aged 18 to 29 who received the YFV17D yellow fever vaccine. The CDR3 DNA is TGTGCCAGCAGCTTAGTTACCCGTGATGGCTACACCTTC. Residues: CASSLVTRDGYTF.